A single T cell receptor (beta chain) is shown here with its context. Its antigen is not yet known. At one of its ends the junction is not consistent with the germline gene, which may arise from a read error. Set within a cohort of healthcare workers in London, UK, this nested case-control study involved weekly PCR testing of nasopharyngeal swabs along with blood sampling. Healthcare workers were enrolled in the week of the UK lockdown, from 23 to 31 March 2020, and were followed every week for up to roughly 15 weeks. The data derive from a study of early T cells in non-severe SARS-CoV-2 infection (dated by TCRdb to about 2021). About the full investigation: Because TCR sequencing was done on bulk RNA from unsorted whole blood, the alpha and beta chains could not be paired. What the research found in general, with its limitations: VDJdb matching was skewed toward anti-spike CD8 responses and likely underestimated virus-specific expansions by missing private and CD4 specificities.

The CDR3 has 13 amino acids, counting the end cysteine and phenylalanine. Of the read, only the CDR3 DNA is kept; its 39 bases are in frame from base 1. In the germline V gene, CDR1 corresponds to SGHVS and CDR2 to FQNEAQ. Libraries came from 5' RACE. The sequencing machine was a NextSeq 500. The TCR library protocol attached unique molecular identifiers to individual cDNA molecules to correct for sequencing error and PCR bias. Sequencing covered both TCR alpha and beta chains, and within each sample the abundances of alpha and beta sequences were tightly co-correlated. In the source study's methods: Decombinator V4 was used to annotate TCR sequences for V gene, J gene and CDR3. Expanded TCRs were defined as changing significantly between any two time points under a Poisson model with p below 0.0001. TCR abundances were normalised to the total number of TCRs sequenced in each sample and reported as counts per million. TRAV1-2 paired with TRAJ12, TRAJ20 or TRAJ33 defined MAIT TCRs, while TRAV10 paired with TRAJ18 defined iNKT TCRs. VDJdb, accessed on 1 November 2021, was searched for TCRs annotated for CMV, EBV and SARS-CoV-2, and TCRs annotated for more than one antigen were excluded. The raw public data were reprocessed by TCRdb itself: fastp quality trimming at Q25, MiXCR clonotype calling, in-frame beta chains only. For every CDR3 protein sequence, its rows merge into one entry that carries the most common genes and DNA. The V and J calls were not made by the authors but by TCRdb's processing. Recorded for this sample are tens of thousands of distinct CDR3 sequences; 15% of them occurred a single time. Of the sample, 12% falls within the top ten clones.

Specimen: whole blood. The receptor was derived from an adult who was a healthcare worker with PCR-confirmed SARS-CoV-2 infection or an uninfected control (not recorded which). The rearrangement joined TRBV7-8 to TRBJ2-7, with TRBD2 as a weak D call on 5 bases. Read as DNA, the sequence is TGTGTCAGCAGCGCCCGAGGGTACTACGAGCAGTACTTC. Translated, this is CVSSARGYYEQYF.